Listed below are T cell receptor beta chains from one sample, sequenced in a study of OX40 agonist ivuxolimab in advanced cancers. Libraries were prepared by immunoSEQ multiplex PCR; TCRdb keeps only in-frame clonotypes and omits some of them. The repertoire includes some 130,000 clones, roughly 91% of them detected once, and 1% sits in the top ten. Sequencing used CD4+ or CD8+ T cells sorted from blood, obtained in a trial of the OX40 agonist ivuxolimab. These receptors came from an adult with an advanced solid tumor such as melanoma, head and neck, liver or kidney cancer. Both conserved end residues are part of each CDR3. D genes are given only for firm matches. Clone size is shown for a subset of rows, as once, few, many or a class of expanded clone.

TRBJ1-1	TRBV7-9	-	-	TGTGCATCCCAGAGCAGGGCCGCTGAAGCTTTCTTT	CASQSRAAEAFF
TRBJ2-5	TRBV5-4	-	TRBD2	TGTGCCAGCAGCTTGGTTAGCGGGGAAGAGACCCAGTACTTC	CASSLVSGEETQYF
TRBJ1-4	TRBV2	-	TRBD1	TGTGCCAGCAGCCGCGGACAGGGGGCGGTTAATAATGAAAAACTGTTTTTT	CASSRGQGAVNNEKLFF
TRBJ1-1	TRBV7-9	-	-	TGTGCCAGCAGCTTAGAACAGGGGAACACTGAAGCTTTCTTT	CASSLEQGNTEAFF
TRBJ2-3	TRBV28	-	TRBD2	TGTGCCAGCAGCACGCCAGCGGGAGCAAATACGCAGTATTTT	CASSTPAGANTQYF
TRBJ1-1	TRBV19	-	TRBD1	TGTGCCAGTAGGAATACCGGGACAGCGAACACTGAAGCTTTCTTT	CASRNTGTANTEAFF
TRBJ2-2	TRBV5-6	-	TRBD1	TGTGCCAGCAGCACCGCCGGGACAGGGAGGACCGGGGAGCTGTTTTTT	CASSTAGTGRTGELFF
TRBJ2-1	TRBV5-1	-	-	TGCGCCAGCAGCTTGGCGGACAACTACAATGAGCAGTTCTTC	CASSLADNYNEQFF
TRBJ2-3	TRBV5-1	-	-	TGCGCCAGCAGGGGCCAGAGGGGAAGACTTACTAGCACAGATACGCAGTATTTT	CASRGQRGRLTSTDTQYF
TRBJ2-3	TRBV10-3	-	TRBD1	TGTGCCATCAAACCGGACAGGTCGGGTAGCACAGATACGCAGTATTTT	CAIKPDRSGSTDTQYF
TRBJ1-3	TRBV5-1	-	-	TGCGCCAGCAGTCAAGATGCCCACAGAGTTCAATCTGGAAACACCATATATTTT	CASSQDAHRVQSGNTIYF
TRBJ2-7	TRBV6-6	-	TRBD1	TGTGCCAGCAGTGGCCCCCGGACAGGGGTATACGAGCAGTACTTC	CASSGPRTGVYEQYF
TRBJ2-7	TRBV9	-	-	TGTGCCAGCAGCGTAGGGGGAGGGACAAAACACTCCTACGAGCAGTACTTC	CASSVGGGTKHSYEQYF
TRBJ1-6	TRBV10-3	-	-	TGTGCCATCAGTGAGGGAGCAGGGCCAAATTCACCCCTCCACTTT	CAISEGAGPNSPLHF
TRBJ2-3	TRBV5-4	-	-	TGTGCCAGCAGCTTGGTTCTCGGCGGACCGAGCACAGATACGCAGTATTTT	CASSLVLGGPSTDTQYF
TRBJ2-7	TRBV7-6	-	TRBD2	TGTGCCAGCAGCTTCGGACTAGCGGGGGCCTACGAGCAGTACTTC	CASSFGLAGAYEQYF
TRBJ1-2	TRBV4-3	-	-	TGCGCCAGCAGCCAAGGTCGTCGGGCCAGGGGTGGTGGCTACACCTTC	CASSQGRRARGGGYTF
TRBJ1-2	TRBV28	-	TRBD1	TGTGCCAGCAGTCCCGGGACAGGGGGAAGGAGGGGCTACACCTTC	CASSPGTGGRRGYTF
TRBJ1-6	TRBV6-7	-	TRBD1	TGTGCCACCCTGTGGGGACAGGCTTTGAGCTCCTATAATTCACCCCTCCACTTT	CATLWGQALSSYNSPLHF
TRBJ1-2	TRBV18	few	-	TGTGCCAGCTCACCCTTGGACAGCTATGGCTACACCTTC	CASSPLDSYGYTF
TRBJ2-7	TRBV27	-	-	TGTGCCAGCAGGGGGCGCACGGGCTACGAGCAGTACTTC	CASRGRTGYEQYF
TRBJ1-4	TRBV7-2	-	-	TGTGCCAGCAGCCCAGCAAGAGGAGTCTGGGAAAAACTGTTTTTT	CASSPARGVWEKLFF
TRBJ1-4	TRBV4-3	-	-	TGCGCCAGCAGCCAAGATTACCGGGGGACCGGGTCAACTAATGAAAAACTGTTTTTT	CASSQDYRGTGSTNEKLFF
TRBJ2-1	TRBV6-1	-	-	TGTGCCAGCAGTGAAGCGTTCGCCCAAGGGGGTGAGCAGTTCTTC	CASSEAFAQGGEQFF
TRBJ1-1	TRBV5-8	-	TRBD1	TGTGCCAGCAGCCCCGGGACAGGATTCATGAACACTGAAGCTTTCTTT	CASSPGTGFMNTEAFF
TRBJ1-5	TRBV2	-	-	TGTGCCAGCCGAAGGCAGCAGAGCAATCAGCCCCAGCATTTT	CASRRQQSNQPQHF